The next 7 T cell receptor beta chains were all read from a single sample in a study of patients and donors after allogeneic stem cell transplantation. Using its own MiXCR run on the RT-PCR reads, TCRdb lists one record per CDR3 protein. This sample yields more than 150,000 distinct CDR3 sequences, of which about 24% are seen a single time; about 24% belongs to the top ten. The sequenced sample was blood, either unsorted or a sorted T cell fraction (not recorded which). The source of these receptors is a human donor who was either an allogeneic HSCT recipient or a stem cell or donor lymphocyte infusion donor (not recorded which). It is not recorded whose cells these are; they may come from a transplant donor.

This clonotype has ten or more counts. The V and J genes are TRBV4-1 and TRBJ1-5; 7 nucleotides align to TRBD1. The CDR3 contains 15 residues. CDR1 and CDR2 from the germline V gene are MGHRA and YSYEKL. Unmatched junction bases numbered 4, after V lost 1 base and J lost 4 bases. The CDR3 is CASSQAEGANQPQHF. CDR3 bases: TGCGCCAGCAGCCAAGCCGAGGGGGCGAATCAGCCCCAGCATTTT.

In its sample, this clonotype was seen once. The chain carries TRBV4-1 and TRBJ2-1; tentatively, D is TRBD1 or TRBD2 (5 bases each). V was trimmed by 10 bases and J by 3 bases, leaving 10 bases between them. Germline lookup yields CDR1 MGHRA and CDR2 YSYEKL. The CDR3 has 12 amino acids. CDR3 sequence reads: CATGTNYNEQFF. The CDR3 region has the DNA TGCGCCACAGGGACCAACTACAATGAGCAGTTCTTC.

The chain couples TRBV9 to TRBJ2-7; TRBD1 agrees at 8 bases. The CDR3 contains 14 residues. Per germline, CDR1 SGDLS and CDR2 YYNGEE. Trimming took 3 bases from V and 2 from J; bases not matched to a gene: 4. CDR3 amino acids: CASSASDRAYEQYF. The CDR3 region has the DNA TGTGCCAGCAGCGCCTCGGACAGGGCCTACGAGCAGTACTTC.

This chain joins TRBV21-1 and TRBJ1-1. TRBV21-1 constitutes a pseudogene. This CDR3 is built from 12 residues. CDR3 in DNA: TGTGCCAGCAGCAAAGTACCGCCAGTTTGGGTCTTT. Translated: CASSKVPPVWVF.

This clonotype showed up many times. The V gene is TRBV5-1, the J gene TRBJ1-1; weak D call: TRBD1 (5 bases). The length of the CDR3 is 17 residues. Trimming removed 3 bases from V and 0 bases from J, with 18 bases in between. CDR1 SGHRS and CDR2 YFSETQ come from the germline V gene. The CDR3 here is CASSSKPKTEMNTEAFF. The CDR3, as DNA: TGCGCCAGCAGCTCAAAACCTAAGACAGAAATGAACACTGAAGCTTTCTTT.

This clonotype was found a few times. The chain is built from TRBV9 and TRBJ1-3, with D possibly TRBD1 on 6 matching bases. Germline CDR1 reads SGDLS; CDR2 reads YYNGEE. V lost 0 bases to trimming and J lost 2 bases, with 6 bases between them. The CDR3 covers 14 residues. Here the CDR3 reads CASSVDRAGNTIYF. For the CDR3, the DNA is TGTGCCAGCAGCGTAGACAGGGCTGGAAACACCATATATTTT.

This rearrangement joins TRBV21-1 to TRBJ1-5; no check of the table's D call, TRBD1, against the DNA was made. TRBV21-1 is a known pseudogene. The CDR3 runs to 17 residues. CDR3 bases: TGTGCCAGCAGCAAATCGACAGGGGGCCCCCACGCTGGTACCCAGCATTTT. Its translation: CASSKSTGGPHAGTQHF.